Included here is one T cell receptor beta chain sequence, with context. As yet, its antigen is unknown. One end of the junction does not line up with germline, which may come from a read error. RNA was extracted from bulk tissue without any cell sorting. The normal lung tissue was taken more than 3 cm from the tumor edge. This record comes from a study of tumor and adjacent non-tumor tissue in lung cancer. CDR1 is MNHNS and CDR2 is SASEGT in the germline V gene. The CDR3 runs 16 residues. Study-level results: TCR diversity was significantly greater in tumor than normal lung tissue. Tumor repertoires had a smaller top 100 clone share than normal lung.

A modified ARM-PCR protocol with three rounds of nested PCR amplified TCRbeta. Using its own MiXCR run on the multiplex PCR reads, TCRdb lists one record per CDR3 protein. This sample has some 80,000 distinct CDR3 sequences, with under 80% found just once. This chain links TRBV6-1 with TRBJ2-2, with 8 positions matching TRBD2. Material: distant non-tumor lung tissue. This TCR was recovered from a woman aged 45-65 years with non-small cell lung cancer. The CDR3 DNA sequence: TGTGCCAACAGTGAAGATCCCGGGAGGGTCAGCGGGGAGCTGTTTTTT. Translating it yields CANSEDPGRVSGELFF.